The text below deals with one T cell receptor (beta chain). In its sample, this clonotype was seen many times. This receptor's antigen is unknown. Per-base qualities were not stored, and no clone one base away is much larger. TCR beta CDR3 regions were amplified from RNA transcripts. For the first round of RT-PCR on the TCR CDR3, the HTBI primer set was used together with the Qiagen OneStep RT-PCR kit. Libraries were constructed in a second round of multiplex PCR, after which size selection and purification were carried out. Libraries were sequenced paired-end with 100 bp reads on an Illumina HiSeq2000. The source study handled its data this way. SOAPnuke was used to process the raw data, removing reads that contained adapters or uncalled bases, had a mean Phred below 15, or lacked an exact match to the constant primer or identifier. High-quality paired reads were merged using COPE v1.2.5, and each unique nucleotide sequence was defined as a clonotype. MiTCR v1.1 was used to align the clonotypes against IMGT TRBV, TRBD and TRBJ reference segments. Analysis was restricted to V-J combinations with a frequency above 0.0001, which covered about 99% of repertoires. The TCS score was defined as F50 (clonal expansion) divided by E x V (chaos), with BLOSUM62-based TCRdist calculated between CDR3 peptides within each V-J. Welch's t-statistics and random forest reduced several hundred V-J features to around 14, which were used in a naive Bayes classifier (R e1071). TCRdb trimmed the raw reads at Q25, called clones with MiXCR and kept productive beta chains. CDR3 protein duplicates are merged, each entry listing the most common genes and DNA. TCRdb assigned the V and J calls; the authors' analysis was not used. The sample contains 500,000 to 600,000 distinct CDR3 sequences, about 20% of them found a single time. 47% of the sample comes from the top ten.

Moderately to severely active disease, a Clinical Activity Score of at least 3, a NOSPECS grade of at least 4, and a duration under 3 months were present in ophthalmopathy patients. Exclusion was applied to patients with uncontrolled infections, other autoimmune diseases, pregnancy or lactation. Diagnoses were established on the basis of clinical symptoms, serum thyroxine and TRAb, thyroid ultrasound, and orbital computed tomography. PBMCs were isolated from about 9 ml of fresh peripheral blood by Ficoll-Paque density gradient centrifugation. Trizol reagent was used to extract total RNA, and RNA quality was then checked on an Agilent 2100 Bioanalyzer. V gives up 6 bases and J gives up 0 bases, and the segment between their germline ends measures 9 bases. Taken from cysteine to phenylalanine, the CDR3 has 13 residues. Only CDR3 DNA remains: 39 bases, in frame from the first base. In the germline V gene, CDR1 corresponds to KGHSH and CDR2 to LQKENI.

The data stem from a study of T cells in Graves' hyperthyroidism and ophthalmopathy (dated by TCRdb to 2018 to 2020). Turning to the overall study: Peripheral blood samples were taken at initial diagnosis, before any treatment was given. An independent validation cohort of under 20 hyperthyroidism patients and more than 15 patients who later progressed to ophthalmopathy tested prospective prediction of ophthalmopathy. TCR Vbeta CDR3 sequencing of 135 peripheral blood samples (around 45 ophthalmopathy, 75 to 85 hyperthyroidism and roughly 17 progressor patients) is reported in the paper. The roughly 100 discovery patients were randomly split 7:3 into training and test sets. After sampling, hyperthyroidism patients received methimazole starting at 30 mg daily, and ophthalmopathy patients received high-dose intravenous methylprednisolone. In addition, the study compared T-cell repertoires in thyroid tissue and in blood from over 5 Graves' hyperthyroidism patients. To identify TCR V-J signatures that set the groups apart, the researchers used a discovery cohort of approximately 98 patients, made up of under 50 with Graves' ophthalmopathy and 57 with stable Graves' hyperthyroidism. Points the paper makes about the study in general: No statistical method was used to fix the sample size in advance, and group allocation was not hidden from the investigators. A 13 V-J signature model separated ophthalmopathy from stable hyperthyroidism, with approximately 87% sensitivity and about 81% specificity in cross-validation and 80%/75% in testing. In validation, the model predicted progression to ophthalmopathy with approximately 69% sensitivity and approximately 78% specificity, a median of 6.5 months before onset. Most expanded thyroid clonotypes (frequency above 0.001) were also detected in blood, a finding suggesting that blood repertoires may reflect thyroid immune responses.

The chain was built from TRBV18 and TRBJ2-7; a weak D assignment points to TRBD1 (5 bases agree). The origin of this receptor is a man in his forties with Graves' ophthalmopathy. The sequenced material came from blood. The CDR3 region has the sequence CASSRQFSYEQYF. The base sequence is TGTGCCAGCTCTAGACAGTTCTCCTACGAGCAGTACTTC.